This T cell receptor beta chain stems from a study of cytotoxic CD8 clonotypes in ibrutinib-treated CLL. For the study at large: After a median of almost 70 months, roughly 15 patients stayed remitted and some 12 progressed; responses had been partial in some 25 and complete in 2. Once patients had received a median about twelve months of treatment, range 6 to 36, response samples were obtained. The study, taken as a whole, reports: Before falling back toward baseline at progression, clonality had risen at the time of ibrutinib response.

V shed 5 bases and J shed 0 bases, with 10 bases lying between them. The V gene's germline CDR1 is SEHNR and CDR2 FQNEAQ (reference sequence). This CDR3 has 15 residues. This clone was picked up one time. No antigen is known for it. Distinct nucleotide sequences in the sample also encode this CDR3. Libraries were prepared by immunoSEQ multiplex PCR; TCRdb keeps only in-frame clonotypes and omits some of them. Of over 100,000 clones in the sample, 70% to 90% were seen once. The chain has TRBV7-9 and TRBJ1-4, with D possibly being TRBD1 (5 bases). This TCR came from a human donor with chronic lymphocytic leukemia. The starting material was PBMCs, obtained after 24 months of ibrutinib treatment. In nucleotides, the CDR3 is TGTGCCAGCAGCCTTGGGGGGTCAACTAATGAAAAACTGTTTTTT. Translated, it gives CASSLGGSTNEKLFF.